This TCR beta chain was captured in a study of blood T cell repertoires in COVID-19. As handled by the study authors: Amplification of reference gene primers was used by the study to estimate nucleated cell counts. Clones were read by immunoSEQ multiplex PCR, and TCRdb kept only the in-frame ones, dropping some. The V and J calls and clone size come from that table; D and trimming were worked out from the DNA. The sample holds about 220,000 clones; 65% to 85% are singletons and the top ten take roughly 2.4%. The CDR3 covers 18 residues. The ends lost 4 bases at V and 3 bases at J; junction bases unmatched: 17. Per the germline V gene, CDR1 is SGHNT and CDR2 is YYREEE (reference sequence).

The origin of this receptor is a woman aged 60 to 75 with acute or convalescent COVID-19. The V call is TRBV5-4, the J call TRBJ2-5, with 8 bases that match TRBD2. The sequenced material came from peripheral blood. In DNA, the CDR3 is TGTGCCAGCAGCCGGGGAGCGGGGCCGGGACTAGAGAAAGAGACCCAGTACTTC. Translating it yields CASSRGAGPGLEKETQYF.